This TCR beta chain came from a study of cytomegalovirus exposure and HLA in healthy donors (dated by TCRdb to about 2017). Describing the broader study: An earlier analysis of roughly 610 of the donors reported 276 Gb of sequence data and around 110 million unique TCR beta sequences obtained from around 170 million T cells. An early release covering roughly 640 HLA-typed donors comprised about 300 gigabases of sequencing data and 85 million or so unique TCR sequences. Of the 300 to 400 genotyped donors, over 70% fell in the genetic ancestry cluster associated with self-reported Caucasian donors. The aim of the study was to test whether cataloging public T cell receptors could identify signatures of past pathogen exposure. The T cell repertoires of under 700 subjects were profiled by immunosequencing and related to cytomegalovirus serostatus. A separate validation cohort of about 110 different subjects was used in addition to the roughly 640-subject first cohort. To predict cytomegalovirus infection status, the study combined high-throughput TCR immunosequencing, statistical association of individual TCRs with disease status, and machine learning. A later analysis re-analyzed previously published TCR beta repertoires from about 730 donors and added high-resolution HLA genotyping to study TCR occurrence patterns. In the later analysis, no new phenotypic data were used to find candidate immune exposures; instead, reliance was placed on TCR beta sequences and their occurrence across donors. An earlier analysis of several hundred of the donors applied high-throughput TCR beta sequencing to assess whether each TCR beta V gene segment acted as functional or pseudogenic. Donor age, sex, ethnicity and CMV serostatus were compiled alongside the repertoire data. A later genetic analysis used genome-wide SNP genotypes for about 65% of the roughly 670 donors, treating that subset as a discovery cohort. All discovery cohort repertoires had been generated on a single sequencing platform. Class I and class II HLA loci were covered by the typing at four-digit resolution. Typing coverage varied by locus: roughly 629-640 donors for A, B, C, DRB1 and DQB1; more than 500 for DQA1; more than 600 for DPA1; more than 450 for DPB1. Four to six DR-DQ haplotypes were handled as single units for association and clustering, since linkage in the cohort was strong. Across some 400 genotyped donors of the cohort, an average of about 240,000 unique TCR beta nucleotide sequences per donor were sequenced, and roughly 18% of those sequences were non-productive. Paper-wide results and their limitations: According to a later analysis, most CMV-associated TCR beta chains appeared to be HLA-restricted, and the HLA associations seemed to be driven largely by CMV exposure. Broadly in line with IMGT annotations, most TCR beta V segments showed up in productive rearrangements about 90% or about 30% of the time in an earlier analysis of some 590 of the donors. Because HLA typing was missing for some donors at each locus, association tests included only the typed subset. It was suggested by the authors that the approach could potentially be generalized to other disease states and immunological phenotypes. A further reported finding was that TCR beta sequences accurately predicted the HLA-A and HLA-B alleles for most subjects in the first cohort. Because counts were too low, about 15 rarely observed V segments, including chromosome 9 orphons, were left out of the earlier analysis of 500 to 650 of the donors. Because the 87-base-pair reads could not distinguish some IMGT-functional V segments, including TRBV6-2 and TRBV6-3, those segments were excluded. Roughly uniform sequencing depth across donors was assumed in presence/absence analyses, although this assumption may not hold. For the cohort, immune exposure information was limited to CMV serostatus. In vitro tests confirmed that a few of the cytomegalovirus-associated TCR beta chains recognize cytomegalovirus antigens. An association between a missense DCLRE1C variant and V-gene and J-gene trimming of TCR beta chains was found in a later genetic analysis and replicated in an independent cohort. Linkage disequilibrium might explain the correlated functional status among segregating V segments, but an unknown experimental factor could not be ruled out. Assigning TCR associations to individual alleles was difficult when HLA alleles, especially DR and DQ, strongly co-occurred. A cluster of highly shared sequence variants was judged likely to represent a technical artifact of the sequencing pipeline. A later genetic analysis reported fewer N-insertions in productive TCRs among donors in an Asian-associated ancestry cluster than the roughly 700-donor mean. In a later analysis, the rate of TCR association differed among HLA loci, with DRB1 alleles having the most associated TCRs and HLA-C alleles having the fewest. In a later analysis, HLA-associated TCR beta chains showed more clonal expansion and lower generation probabilities than non-associated chains that were equally common. According to a later analysis, parvovirus B19, influenza, CMV and Epstein-Barr virus appeared linked to several top co-occurrence clusters. This cohort had only TCR beta chains sequenced, and the lack of alpha or paired-chain data limited which features could be detected. In both the original and validation cohorts, the classifier was reported to diagnose cytomegalovirus status with high specificity and sensitivity. Across donors, most TCR sequences were observed very rarely, whereas some public TCRs were present in many individuals. At a false discovery rate of 0.05, a later analysis linked about 17,000 TCR beta sequences to specific HLA alleles. In the study, roughly 160 TCR beta chains were listed as associated with cytomegalovirus.

In its sample, this clone was seen a few times. Its antigen specificity is not known. Base qualities are not at hand, and no much larger clone is one base apart. Preparation of the library involved the immunoSEQ multiplex PCR assay. The multiplex PCR relied on a mix of 60 forward primers for TCR Vbeta segments and 13 reverse primers for TCR Jbeta segments. The CDR3 region of rearranged TCR beta genes was amplified from genomic DNA with a multiplex PCR assay. Amplified TCR beta libraries were sequenced as 87-base-pair reads on the Illumina HiSeq System. On the authors' methods: In a later analysis, some 80 million unique TCR beta chains were counted across the roughly 700 repertoires, and around 10 million of these chains were shared by at least two donors. A nearest-neighbor algorithm error-corrected the raw reads and collapsed the reads into unique sequences, merging closely related sequences to remove PCR and sequencing errors. V, D and J gene segments were assigned by aligning CDR3 sequences to IMGT reference sequences. For a sequence to be retained, a match of at least six nucleotides was required to both a V gene segment and a J gene segment. A rearrangement was called productive if the CDR3 had no stop codons and remained in frame with V and J, and every other rearrangement was called non-productive. CDR3 was defined by IMGT convention, running from the second conserved V-encoded cysteine to the conserved J-encoded phenylalanine. The earlier analysis of approximately 590 of the donors excluded any sequence lacking an unambiguous match to a single V gene segment. In an earlier analysis of approximately 560 of the donors, a V segment was called functional when productive rearrangements were above 56.7%, and segregating when the standard deviation between donors exceeded 5%. A statistical classification framework was developed to diagnose cytomegalovirus status using the catalog of TCR beta chain sequences. In a later analysis, TCR nucleotide sequences were compared against IMGT/GENE-DB human TR gene sequences so that V and J genes could be assigned. In a later analysis, CDR3 sequences and most-parsimonious VDJ recombination scenarios were assigned using the TCRdist pipeline. In a later analysis, every TCR beta chain was defined by the combination of its CDR3 amino acid sequence and its V-gene family, and reads without a unique V-gene family were dropped. To address suspected cross-contamination and a sequencing artifact, a later analysis removed a few hundred highly shared, low-generation-probability nucleotide sequences. In a later analysis, a clonal expansion index was calculated for each public chain from normalized within-repertoire ranks of inferred template counts. In a later analysis, generation probabilities were computed using a VDJ recombination model fitted to out-of-frame rearrangements, and the results were checked against IGoR. In a later analysis, TCR-TCR, TCR-HLA and TCR-CMV co-occurrence was scored with hypergeometric tests, and a repertoire-size bias correction was applied to TCR pairs. To estimate false discovery rates, a later analysis permuted the HLA or CMV assignments 20 times. A later analysis grouped co-occurring TCRs with DBSCAN, adding TCRdist sequence similarity when clustering within HLA-allele-positive subsets. For co-occurrence clustering, repertoires with fewer than 30,000 or more than 120,000 public chains were excluded, along with a handful of repertoires with anomalous nucleotide sharing. TCRdb's version of the immuneACCESS table is confined to in-frame rearrangements and falls short of the full clone set. An unresolved V gene accounts for under half of the shortfall where checked; the remainder is of unknown origin. The V and J calls and clone size come from that table; D and trimming were worked out from the DNA. In this sample the table shows 150,000 to 250,000 clones, 85% of which occur a single time. The ten top clones hold 2% to 2.5% of the sample.

Including the terminal cysteine and phenylalanine, the CDR3 comprises 13 residues. Only the CDR3 region is kept as DNA, spanning 39 bases read in frame from base 1. The germline V gene gives CDR1 as SGHAT and CDR2 as FQNNGV. Trimming at the junction amounts to 1 base on V and 9 bases on J, and the germline ends lie 12 bases apart. The cohort comprised 670 or so healthy bone marrow donors. At the time of sampling, every cohort member was nominally healthy, though immune exposures that went unrecorded were likely present. The donor tested CMV seronegative and was one of the 352 seronegative cohort members. A peripheral blood sample was provided by each donor, and peripheral blood mononuclear cells were used for TCR beta sequencing. The Qiagen DNeasy Blood Extraction Kit was used to extract genomic DNA from the blood cell samples.

The chain is encoded by TRBV11-2 joined to TRBJ1-2; the D gene is perhaps TRBD1, from 5 matching bases. This receptor was obtained from a woman aged 45-59 years in good health and CMV-seronegative. The sample comprised PBMCs. The DNA is TGTGCCAGCAGCTTAGTTGCAGGGATGAGCTACACCTTC. This yields the protein CASSLVAGMSYTF.